This record looks at one TCR beta chain sequence and its context. The sample belongs to a study of blood T cell repertoires in COVID-19. Study overall: Some COVID-19 samples were acute and others convalescent; all came from the United States, Italy and Spain. PBMCs, B-cell-depleted T cells, or T cells were the source of the cDNA or gDNA that made up the material.

Donors of Cohort 3 who recovered were those that had two negative PCRs, clearance, or symptom resolution. The repertoire was sequenced with immunoSEQ multiplex PCR; TCRdb's copy has only in-frame clones and lacks some. Altogether 250,000 to 400,000 clones are present, around 90% being singletons, with the ten largest covering 4.5% to 6.5%. The trim removed 5 bases at V and 1 base at J, leaving 14 bases unmatched. Germline values: CDR1 SGHTA, CDR2 FQGNSA. This CDR3 has 18 residues. What was sequenced was PBMCs or T cells enriched from blood (not recorded which). This chain links TRBV7-2 with TRBJ1-2; 9 bases are a match to TRBD1. The source of this sequence is a man between 60 and 75 years old who had recovered from COVID-19. The CDR3 here is CASSPRPGQGRFNYGYTF. CDR3 nucleotide sequence: TGTGCCAGCAGCCCCCGCCCGGGACAGGGAAGATTTAACTATGGCTACACCTTC.